This TCR beta chain was found in a study of CD8 T cells in ankylosing spondylitis. Regarding the study as a whole: A TCR beta motif of eight highly homologous variants appeared characteristic of ankylosing spondylitis blood. Disease-linked clones were reportedly significantly enriched in matched ankylosing spondylitis synovial fluid. Disease-linked clones had a CD8+ phenotype and relatively low frequency in peripheral blood.

Libraries of TCR beta came from quantitative 5'-RACE with molecular barcodes. Each CDR3 protein gets one entry after TCRdb re-called the 5' RACE reads with MiXCR. The sample shows 250,000 or so distinct CDR3 sequences, 18% of them seen only once. There are 18 residues in the CDR3. Germline V gives CDR1 LGHDT, CDR2 YNNKEL (reference sequence). V lost 2 bases to trimming and J lost 5 bases; unmatched junction nucleotides: 10. This clonotype was counted ten times or more. Its matching antigen is unknown. This sequence joins TRBV3-1 and TRBJ2-5, with TRBD2 identical over 14 bases. The TCR sequence derives from a male donor with ankylosing spondylitis or in good health (not recorded which). Sequencing input: blood, either unsorted or a sorted T cell fraction (not recorded which). The CDR3 DNA reads TGTGCCAGCAGCCAATACGTGGGACTAGCGGGAGCGTCGGAGACCCAGTACTTC. Translating gives CASSQYVGLAGASETQYF.